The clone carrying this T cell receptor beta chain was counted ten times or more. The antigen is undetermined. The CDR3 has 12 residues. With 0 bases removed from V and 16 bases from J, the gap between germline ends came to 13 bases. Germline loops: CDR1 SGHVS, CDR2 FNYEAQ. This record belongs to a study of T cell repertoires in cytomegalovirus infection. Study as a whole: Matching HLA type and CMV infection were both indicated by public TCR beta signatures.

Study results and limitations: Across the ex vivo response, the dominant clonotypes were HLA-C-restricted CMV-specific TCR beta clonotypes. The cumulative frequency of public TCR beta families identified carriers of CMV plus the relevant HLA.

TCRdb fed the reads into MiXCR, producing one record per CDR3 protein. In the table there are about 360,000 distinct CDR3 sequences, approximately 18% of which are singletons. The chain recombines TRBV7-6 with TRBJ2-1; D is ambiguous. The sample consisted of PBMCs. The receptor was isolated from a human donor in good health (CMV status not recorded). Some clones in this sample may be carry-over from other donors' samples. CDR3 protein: CASSLASSLRFF. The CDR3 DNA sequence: TGTGCCAGCAGCTTAGCGTCGTCACTCCGATTCTTC.